This T cell receptor (beta chain) was obtained from a study of neurological immune-mediated disorders. In this sample, this clonotype turned up many times. Its antigen is unidentified. Study-wide results and limits: HTLV-1-associated myelopathy had the most TCR clonal expansion, whereas multiple sclerosis had the least (lower than in healthy controls).

The unsorted libraries were produced from 2 million PBMCs held at -80 C. The cDNA was synthesized by means of template-switch 5'RACE, which was carried out with 10-nucleotide random UMIs. Over 160 million TCR-beta sequences from 15-18 subjects came out of each sequencing run. TCRdb redid the calling of the 5' RACE reads with MiXCR, one entry per CDR3 protein. The repertoire holds approximately 40,000 distinct CDR3 sequences, with 12% as singletons. The clonotype originates from a female donor in good health. The source material was PBMCs.

CDR3 sequence: CASSLERGPYNSPLHF. The CDR3 bases are TGCGCCAGCAGCTTGGAGCGGGGTCCGTATAATTCACCCCTCCACTTT. The chain is built from TRBV5-1 and TRBJ1-6; D is ambiguous. CDR3 length: 16 amino acids. Trimming stripped 0 bases from V and 4 bases from J, with 11 bases between. From germline, CDR1 is SGHRS and CDR2 YFSETQ.